This T cell receptor (beta chain) was observed in a study of CD8 T cells in ankylosing spondylitis. The study, taken as a whole, reports: Significant enrichment of disease-linked clones was reportedly seen in matched ankylosing spondylitis synovial fluid. Typical of ankylosing spondylitis blood, it appeared, was a TCR beta motif of about eight highly homologous variants.

Quantitative 5'-RACE was performed with molecular barcodes, and it yielded the TCR beta libraries. Using its own MiXCR run on the 5' RACE reads, TCRdb lists one record per CDR3 protein. The data contain fewer than 550,000 distinct CDR3 sequences, approximately 5.3% of them singletons. A word on this clonotype: Its specificity is unknown.

The germline V gene has CDR1 MNHEY and CDR2 SMNVEV (reference sequence). This CDR3 has 12 residues. Deletions cut 4 bases from V and 10 bases from J, with 8 bases between. Sequencing input: blood, either unsorted or a sorted T cell fraction (not recorded which). The TCR comes from a male donor with ankylosing spondylitis. The chain recombines TRBV27 with TRBJ1-6; no definite D call. CDR3 DNA: TGTGCCAGCAGTTCACTGAAGTCACCCCTCCACTTT. Translated: CASSSLKSPLHF.